Listed below are T cell receptor beta chains from one sample, sequenced in a study of molecular identifiers for immune sequencing clone quantification. From the PCR reads, TCRdb called clonotypes with MiXCR, one entry per CDR3 protein. The sample carries about 640,000 distinct CDR3 sequences, about 20% recorded once. The sequencing sample was made of naive CD8+ T cells from blood, with Jurkat cell RNA spiked in. These receptor sequences come from a human donor in good health. Some libraries in this study had Jurkat cell RNA spiked in. Each CDR3 is given with its conserved first and last residue. D genes are given only for firm matches. The size field is filled for only some rows; it gives once, few, many or a size class.

D: TRBD1; size: few; J: TRBJ1-6; V: TRBV10-3; DNA: TGTGCCATCAGTGAGGGGGACAGGGGCGTCATTAATTCACCCCTCCACTTT; CDR3: CAISEGDRGVINSPLHF
D: .; size: many; J: TRBJ2-5; V: TRBV7-9; DNA: TGTGCCAGCAGCTTAATATCAGACAGTTCGACCCAGTACTTC; CDR3: CASSLISDSSTQYF
D: .; size: many; J: TRBJ2-7; V: TRBV11-3; DNA: TGTGCCAGCAGCTTCACAGGGTTCCACGAGCAGTACTTC; CDR3: CASSFTGFHEQYF
D: TRBD2; size: few; J: TRBJ2-2; V: TRBV4-3; DNA: TGCGCCAGCAGCCAAGATCTGAGCGGGAGCAACACCGGGGAGCTGTTTTTT; CDR3: CASSQDLSGSNTGELFF
D: .; size: many; J: TRBJ2-7; V: TRBV5-4; DNA: TGTGCCAGCAACGCTGATTCCTACGAGCAGTACTTC; CDR3: CASNADSYEQYF
D: TRBD1; size: many; J: TRBJ2-7; V: TRBV12-3/TRBV12-4; DNA: TGTGCCAGCAGTCCTACGACAGGGCACGAGCAGTACTTC; CDR3: CASSPTTGHEQYF
D: TRBD1; size: many; J: TRBJ2-7; V: TRBV27; DNA: TGTGCCAGCAGTACGAACCAGGGGGCGGGCCAGTACTTC; CDR3: CASSTNQGAGQYF
D: .; size: many; J: TRBJ2-3; V: TRBV27; DNA: TGTGCCAGCAGTTTGCTAGGAAAGGATACGCAGTATTTT; CDR3: CASSLLGKDTQYF
D: .; size: many; J: TRBJ1-5; V: TRBV19; DNA: TGTGCCTCACAGGGTTGGAGTCAGCCCCAGCATTTT; CDR3: CASQGWSQPQHF
D: TRBD2; size: few; J: TRBJ2-5; V: TRBV7-2; DNA: TGTGCCAGCAGCCCGCCCCTAGCGGGAGGTCTTGGGTTCCAAGAGACCCAGTACTTC; CDR3: CASSPPLAGGLGFQETQYF
D: TRBD1; size: many; J: TRBJ2-7; V: TRBV6-5; DNA: TGTGCCAGCAGTTCAGGGGGTTACAACGAGCAGTACTTC; CDR3: CASSSGGYNEQYF
D: .; size: many; J: TRBJ1-1; V: TRBV7-9; DNA: TGTGCCAGCAGCGCGGTTTTTGGAGACAGTGAGACTGAAGCTTTCTTT; CDR3: CASSAVFGDSETEAFF
D: .; size: many; J: TRBJ2-1; V: TRBV11-2; DNA: TGTGCCAGCAGCTTAGGAAAGACAGGAGAGCAGTTCTTC; CDR3: CASSLGKTGEQFF
D: TRBD1; size: many; J: TRBJ1-1; V: TRBV27; DNA: TGTGCCAGCAGTGGGGACAGGGCTCGGGGGACTGAAGCTTTCTTT; CDR3: CASSGDRARGTEAFF
D: .; size: many; J: TRBJ2-7; V: TRBV4-3; DNA: TGCGCCAGCAGCCAAGATGGTGCGGGAAAGCTGGCCTACGAGCAGTACTTC; CDR3: CASSQDGAGKLAYEQYF
D: .; size: few; J: TRBJ2-5; V: TRBV21-1; DNA: TGTGCCAGCAGCAAAGGCTACGTTTGGCTGCTGTACCAAGAGACCCAGTACTTC; CDR3: CASSKGYVWLLYQETQYF
D: .; size: many; J: TRBJ1-2; V: TRBV6-2/TRBV6-3; DNA: TGTGCCAGCAGTTTCGGGAGTGCCAGCGGACTCTATGGCTACACCTTC; CDR3: CASSFGSASGLYGYTF
D: .; size: many; J: TRBJ2-3; V: TRBV24-1; DNA: TGTGCCACCAGTGACCCCGGCGCAGATACGCAGTATTTT; CDR3: CATSDPGADTQYF
D: TRBD2; size: .; J: TRBJ2-1; V: TRBV20-1; DNA: TGCAGTGCTAGAGGTTCTAGCGGGGGGGATGAGCAGTTCTTC; CDR3: CSARGSSGGDEQFF
D: .; size: .; J: TRBJ2-7; V: TRBV20-1; DNA: TGCAGTGCTAGAGATGCGGGGCAGCCGTACTACGAGCAGTACTTC; CDR3: CSARDAGQPYYEQYF
D: .; size: .; J: TRBJ2-7; V: TRBV6-2/TRBV6-3; DNA: TGTGCCAGCAGTCACTGGTCCCGTCCTTACGAGCAGTACTTC; CDR3: CASSHWSRPYEQYF
D: .; size: few; J: TRBJ2-6; V: TRBV7-2; DNA: TGTGCCAGCAGCTTAGCCCCGACAGGCCTCTCTGGGGCCAACGTCCTGACTTTC; CDR3: CASSLAPTGLSGANVLTF
D: .; size: few; J: TRBJ2-7; V: TRBV20-1; DNA: TGCAGTGCTAGAGATGAGCAGAAACCCGTGGGCGAGCAGTACTTC; CDR3: CSARDEQKPVGEQYF
D: TRBD2; size: many; J: TRBJ2-5; V: TRBV3-1; DNA: TGTGCCAGCAGCCAAGTTGCTAGCGGGGGGGCCATCGAGACCCAGTACTTC; CDR3: CASSQVASGGAIETQYF
D: TRBD2; size: few; J: TRBJ2-5; V: TRBV11-2; DNA: TGTGCCAGCAGGGGACTAGCGGGGGAGACCCCTTTTCAAGAGACCCAGTACTTC; CDR3: CASRGLAGETPFQETQYF
D: TRBD1; size: many; J: TRBJ2-7; V: TRBV29-1; DNA: TGCAGCGTGTTGACAGGGCCCTACGAGCAGTACTTC; CDR3: CSVLTGPYEQYF
D: TRBD1; size: .; J: TRBJ1-2; V: TRBV20-1; DNA: TGCAGTGCTAGGACAGGGGGATCTTATGGCTACACCTTC; CDR3: CSARTGGSYGYTF
D: .; size: many; J: TRBJ2-1; V: TRBV4-1; DNA: TGCGCCAGCAGCCAAGGGGCTACAATCGAGCAGTTCTTC; CDR3: CASSQGATIEQFF
D: TRBD2; size: .; J: TRBJ2-7; V: TRBV12-3/TRBV12-4; DNA: TGTGCCAGCAGCTATAGCGGGGGGGAAGGAGAGCAGTACTTC; CDR3: CASSYSGGEGEQYF
D: TRBD1; size: many; J: TRBJ2-7; V: TRBV27; DNA: TGTGCCAGCAGTAACCTACAGGGGTCAAGCCCCTACGAGCAGTACTTC; CDR3: CASSNLQGSSPYEQYF
D: .; size: few; J: TRBJ1-5; V: TRBV20-1; DNA: TGCAGTGCTAGTTATCCGGGAACCCTCTATAGCAATCAGCCCCAGCATTTT; CDR3: CSASYPGTLYSNQPQHF
D: .; size: few; J: TRBJ2-5; V: TRBV24-1; DNA: TGTGCCACCAGTGATGCGGCCACCGGGACTCTAGGGGAGACCCAGTACTTC; CDR3: CATSDAATGTLGETQYF
D: .; size: few; J: TRBJ1-6; V: TRBV19; DNA: TGTGCCAGTAGCTACAGCTCCTATAATTCACCCCTCCACTTT; CDR3: CASSYSSYNSPLHF
D: .; size: .; J: TRBJ2-2; V: TRBV3-2; DNA: TGTGCCAGCAGGGGGAACGGGAGTAACGGCGGGGAGCTGTTTTTT; CDR3: CASRGNGSNGGELFF
D: TRBD1; size: many; J: TRBJ2-1; V: TRBV20-1; DNA: TGCAGTGCTAAGACAGGGGTCGGGATTGAGCAGTTCTTC; CDR3: CSAKTGVGIEQFF
D: .; size: many; J: TRBJ1-5; V: TRBV20-1; DNA: TGCAGTGCTAGAGATCGTCCAGATAGCAATCAGCCCCAGCATTTT; CDR3: CSARDRPDSNQPQHF
D: .; size: .; J: TRBJ2-1; V: TRBV9; DNA: TGTGCCAGCAGCTGGAAGGGGGTCGGGCAGTTCTTC; CDR3: CASSWKGVGQFF
D: .; size: .; J: TRBJ1-1; V: TRBV4-1; DNA: TGCGCCAGCAGCCAAGAAAGTTTACGGGACAAAGCTTTCTTT; CDR3: CASSQESLRDKAFF
D: .; size: .; J: TRBJ2-1; V: TRBV11-2; DNA: TGTGCCAGCAGCTCCTGGACGGGGGCCGATGAGCAGTTCTTC; CDR3: CASSSWTGADEQFF
D: .; size: few; J: TRBJ2-5; V: TRBV4-3; DNA: TGCGCCAGCAGCCAAGACCCGGGAAAGCGGGAGACCCAGTACTTC; CDR3: CASSQDPGKRETQYF
D: TRBD1; size: many; J: TRBJ1-3; V: TRBV7-9; DNA: TGTGCCAGCAGCTTGTTCAGCAGGGGGGTCACTGGAAACACCATATATTTT; CDR3: CASSLFSRGVTGNTIYF
D: .; size: many; J: TRBJ1-2; V: TRBV7-2; DNA: TGTGCCAGCAGCCCAGATCACATCAACTATGGCTACACCTTC; CDR3: CASSPDHINYGYTF
D: .; size: few; J: TRBJ2-3; V: TRBV12-3/TRBV12-4; DNA: TGTGCCAGCAGTTTCTCGTTTGGGACTCCTAGCACAGATACGCAGTATTTT; CDR3: CASSFSFGTPSTDTQYF
D: .; size: many; J: TRBJ2-5; V: TRBV7-9; DNA: TGTGCCAGCAGCTCCTATTACATAGCGGAAGAGACCCAGTACTTC; CDR3: CASSSYYIAEETQYF
D: .; size: many; J: TRBJ2-1; V: TRBV4-1; DNA: TGCGCCAGCAGCCACCCGTCCAATGAGCAGTTCTTC; CDR3: CASSHPSNEQFF
D: TRBD1; size: many; J: TRBJ1-4; V: TRBV7-9; DNA: TGTGCCAGCAGCGCACGGACAGGGTCTGATGAAAAACTGTTTTTT; CDR3: CASSARTGSDEKLFF
D: TRBD2; size: many; J: TRBJ2-3; V: TRBV12-3/TRBV12-4; DNA: TGTGCAGCAGCGGGAGGCACAGATACGCAGTATTTT; CDR3: CAAAGGTDTQYF
D: .; size: many; J: TRBJ2-5; V: TRBV12-3/TRBV12-4; DNA: TGTGCCAGCAGAGACCGGGACCCATACCAAGAGACCCAGTACTTC; CDR3: CASRDRDPYQETQYF
D: TRBD1; size: many; J: TRBJ1-1; V: TRBV11-2; DNA: TGTGCCAGCAGCTTAGATGCGACCGGGACAGGGTTTTACACTGAAGCTTTCTTT; CDR3: CASSLDATGTGFYTEAFF
D: .; size: .; J: TRBJ2-7; V: TRBV4-3; DNA: TGCGCCAGCAGCCAAGACCGACACCCCTCCTACGAGCAGTACTTC; CDR3: CASSQDRHPSYEQYF
D: .; size: many; J: TRBJ2-7; V: TRBV4-2; DNA: TGTGCCAGCAGCCACCCTTTGAGCTCCTACGAGCAGTACTTC; CDR3: CASSHPLSSYEQYF
D: TRBD1; size: many; J: TRBJ2-1; V: TRBV27; DNA: TGTGCCAGCAGTTCACCCCTAATACAGGGGACAGGTGAGCAGTTCTTC; CDR3: CASSSPLIQGTGEQFF
D: TRBD2; size: many; J: TRBJ2-7; V: TRBV13; DNA: TGTGCCAGCAGCTCGGCCGGGACTAGCGGGGATCCCGAGCAGTACTTC; CDR3: CASSSAGTSGDPEQYF
D: .; size: few; J: TRBJ1-5; V: TRBV4-3; DNA: TGCGCCAGCAGCCAAGATCGCGGGGGACGTGGCAATCAGCCCCAGCATTTT; CDR3: CASSQDRGGRGNQPQHF
D: TRBD2; size: many; J: TRBJ2-3; V: TRBV3-1; DNA: TGTGCCAGCAGCCAAGCGGGGGGACCGCCAGATACGCAGTATTTT; CDR3: CASSQAGGPPDTQYF
D: .; size: .; J: TRBJ1-4; V: TRBV11-2; DNA: TGTGCCAGCAGCTTAGCACGGCTTAGTAATGAAAAACTGTTTTTT; CDR3: CASSLARLSNEKLFF
D: TRBD2; size: .; J: TRBJ2-1; V: TRBV24-1; DNA: TGTGCCACCAGTGAAAGCGGGGCGGGGTACAGTGAGCAGTTCTTC; CDR3: CATSESGAGYSEQFF
D: TRBD1; size: .; J: TRBJ1-5; V: TRBV5-4; DNA: TGTGCCAGCAGCCATGAGGGACAGCATAGCAATCAGCCCCAGCATTTT; CDR3: CASSHEGQHSNQPQHF